This T cell receptor beta chain is drawn from a study of response to subunit inactivated influenza vaccine (dated by TCRdb to the late 2010s). Background on the whole study: Deep quantitative profiling of the T cell receptor repertoire was used in the study to follow responses to a trivalent subunit inactivated influenza vaccine.

As for this clonotype: Its antigen is still unknown. Qualities for individual bases were not recorded, and no much larger clone is one base off.

Study-level results and caveats: According to the authors, only a limited number of new T cells may be recruited by each seasonal influenza vaccination.

Library preparation was by RT-PCR. TCRdb names Illumina HiSeq 2500 as the instrument used. TCRdb itself trimmed the public reads at Q25 with fastp, ran MiXCR and retained productive beta chains. Entries that share a CDR3 protein sequence are merged under the most common genes and DNA. Within this sample are some 550,000 distinct CDR3 sequences, with approximately 20% of them counted one time only. 2.5% to 3.5% of the sample goes to the ten largest clones. In the germline V gene, CDR1 corresponds to LGHNA and CDR2 to YNFKEQ. V is pared back by 4 bases and J by 0 bases, with 18 bases lying between the germline termini. From the cysteine through the phenylalanine, the CDR3 covers 17 amino acids. Only CDR3 DNA remains: 51 bases, in frame from the first base. These sequences were also reported in another study, on T cells expressing NK-cell markers. In that second paper, the authors write: 5'RACE template switching, by which a universal primer site and unique molecular identifiers were added, was used to make TCR beta cDNA libraries. Roughly 8 donors provided sorted CD3+CD56+NKG2C+, CD3+CD56+NKG2C- and CD3+CD56-NKG2C+ T-cell subsets, whose TCR beta-chain repertoires were profiled. Seven of the eight sequenced donors were HCMV-seropositive and one was HCMV-seronegative. To restrict sorting to alphabetaTCR-expressing T cells, an anti-gammadeltaTCR antibody was added in several experiments. In about six donors, the dominant CD3+CD56+NKG2C+ clonotypes were found to rank among the top 10 CD8+ clonotypes and to make up about 1.0-7.5% of CD8+ T cells. Those dominant clonotypes were again the most abundant among CD3+CD56-NKG2C+ cells in a few donors, at roughly 25-60.1%. It remained unclear whether the expanded NKG2C-expressing T cell clones were specific for HCMV antigens. All eight donors whose samples were sequenced were randomly selected healthy volunteers, three of them men and five women. To determine HCMV serostatus, a commercial ELISA kit was used to detect HCMV-specific IgG in serum. Peripheral blood mononuclear cells were isolated from blood by Ficoll density gradient centrifugation. Magnetic immunoseparation with Miltenyi isolation kits was used to isolate CD4+ and CD8+ T cells from PBMC. cDNA synthesis was primed from the TCR beta constant segment, followed by two successive PCR amplification steps. Libraries were sequenced as 2 x 150 bp reads on Illumina HiSeq 2000/2500, MiSeq or NextSeq. MIGEC was used to demultiplex reads and group the reads by UMI, and MiTCR was used to assemble and quantify clonotypes. To remove erroneous sequences, TCR cDNA sequences were retained only when supported by two or more reads. The tcR package was used for downstream repertoire analysis, with clonotypes matched between fractions based on CDR3 nucleotide sequence plus V segment. VDJmatch was used to annotate antigen specificity against VDJdb, with one amino acid substitution in CDR3 allowed.

The chain employs TRBV4-2 and TRBJ2-5; 5 matching bases give a weak D call of TRBD2. This sequence originates from a man between 45 and 60 years old who received an inactivated influenza vaccine. Donor details come from another sample of the same person, matched by shared clones. This sample comprised CD4+ T cells sorted from PBMCs, obtained less than 13 days after vaccination. The bases read TGTGCCAGCAGCCCGGGGTCTGGTCTAGAGTACCAAGAGACCCAGTACTTC. Its protein product is CASSPGSGLEYQETQYF.